The 5 T cell receptor beta chains below come from one sample, sequenced in a study of T-cell reconstitution after alpha-beta-depleted transplantation in children. The TCRbeta library was prepared with unique molecular identifiers. TCRdb analysed the PCR reads with MiXCR anew, one entry per CDR3 protein. The data contain about 290,000 distinct CDR3 sequences, around 10% of them singletons. The specimen comprised PBMCs, sampled before TCRalphabeta/CD19-depleted stem cell transplant. Receptors were obtained from a boy less than two years old with acute myeloid leukemia, due to receive a stem cell transplant.

The chain combines TRBV24-1 with TRBJ2-3, with TRBD1 matching over 8 bases. The ends lost 7 bases at V and 6 bases at J; junction bases unmatched: 17. CDR1 is KGHDR and CDR2 is SFDVKD in the germline V gene. The CDR3 has 17 amino acids. The CDR3 DNA reads as TGTGCCACCAGCCGACAGGGGAGGCTCGGGGCTCGGGATACGCAGTATTTT. Translation gives CATSRQGRLGARDTQYF.

This clonotype showed up many times. CDR3 bases: TGCGCCAGCAGCACAGGGGAGCCGTGGGAAAAACTGTTTTTT. Translating gives CASSTGEPWEKLFF. The chain has TRBV5-1 and TRBJ1-4, with 7 bases identical to TRBD1. Germline V lookup: CDR1 SGHRS, CDR2 YFSETQ. The CDR3 is 14 residues long. J lost 8 bases, V lost 4 bases, and 8 bases had no gene match.

This clonotype was observed at least ten times. The J gene is TRBJ2-3, the V gene TRBV4-3; 10 bases line up with TRBD2. CDR1 and CDR2 from the germline V gene are LGHNA and YSLEER. The CDR3 has 16 amino acids. V lost 0 bases to trimming and J lost 4 bases; unmatched junction nucleotides: 4. The CDR3: CASSQEPSGSADTQYF. CDR3 in DNA: TGCGCCAGCAGCCAAGAACCTAGCGGGAGCGCAGATACGCAGTATTTT.

This clonotype was detected only a few times. The chain uses TRBV6-5 and TRBJ2-4; a possible D gene is TRBD1 (5 bases). CDR1 is MNHEY, CDR2 SVGAGI, per germline. The CDR3 loop spans 16 amino acids. V was cut by 0 bases and J by 1 base, with 10 bases left in between. CDR3 amino acids: CASSYSSSGAKNIQYF. The CDR3 DNA reads as TGTGCCAGCAGTTACTCGAGTTCAGGGGCCAAAAACATTCAGTACTTC.

As regards this clonotype: A read error may produce the germline difference seen at one junction end. The chain couples TRBV19 to TRBJ1-1, with 8 positions matching TRBD1. This CDR3 region has 16 residues. Germline assignment: CDR1 LNHDA and CDR2 SQIVND (reference sequence). Written as DNA, the CDR3 is TGTGCCAGTAGTACACCCCCGGACAGGGTAAACACTCAAGCTTTCTTT. Translating gives CASSTPPDRVNTQAFF.